This section outlines one T cell receptor beta chain sequence together with its context. Its antigen is not identified. Clones were sequenced by immunoSEQ multiplex PCR, and TCRdb holds only the in-frame ones, with some missing. Of about 10,000 clones in the sample, around two fifths are singletons; the top ten hold 8.6%. Responder and stimulator cells in the mixed lymphocyte reaction were cultured together for more than 5 days at 37°C. This CDR3 region has 13 residues. The V and J ends lost 6 bases and 3 bases respectively, with 10 bases between them. Germline V gives CDR1 KGHSH, CDR2 LQKENI. This sample is part of a study of siplizumab effects on memory and regulatory T cells. Findings and caveats of the study: Naive T cells appeared more diverse than memory cells and seemed to be major alloresponse contributors. Roughly 75-96% of proliferating CD4+ or CD8+ clones lacked a naive or memory phenotype that could be assigned.

Sequences were obtained from CFSE-low (dividing) CD4+ T cells sorted from an allogeneic mixed lymphocyte reaction. The chain carries TRBV18 and TRBJ2-3; D possibly corresponds to TRBD2 (5 bases). The source is a human donor in good health; the cells came from an allogeneic mixed lymphocyte reaction. This chain's CDR3 is CASSLGGTDTQYF. CDR3 nucleotides: TGTGCCAGCTCCCTTGGCGGGACAGATACGCAGTATTTT.